Given below is one TCR beta chain in context. Trimming removed 4 bases from V and 4 bases from J; junction bases left unmatched: 4. Germline-derived CDR1 and CDR2 are MGHDK and SYGVNS. There are 15 residues in the CDR3. TCRdb keeps only in-frame clones here, not all; method: immunoSEQ multiplex PCR. The table records 40,000 to 50,000 clones, about 92% of them present only once. This sample stems from a study of T cell changes during pregnancy in multiple sclerosis. This specimen consisted of CD8+ T cells from peripheral blood mononuclear cells, obtained in the first trimester of pregnancy. This TCR came from a female donor with multiple sclerosis, enrolled in a pregnancy study. The rearrangement links TRBV25-1 to TRBJ2-1; 10 nucleotides agree with TRBD2. CDR3 residues: CASSALAGVYNEQFF. CDR3 nucleotide sequence: TGTGCCAGCAGTGCCCTAGCGGGAGTTTACAATGAGCAGTTCTTC.